The rows below give T cell receptor beta chains drawn from one sample of a study of T-cell memory formation after mild COVID-19. TCRdb ran MiXCR on the 5' RACE reads and lists one entry per CDR3 protein. The sample yields roughly 250,000 distinct CDR3 sequences, around 15% seen once. The sequencing sample was made of PBMCs or a T cell subset sorted from them (not recorded which). The receptors stem from a man aged 18 to 30 who had mild COVID-19 (a few samples of this study predate the infection). Cell type and time point are not known. The CDR3 runs from the conserved cysteine through the conserved F or W. Fields, in order: V gene, J gene, D gene, CDR3 length, clone size, CDR3 protein, CDR3 DNA. The D gene is left open where the match is weak. Expanded clones get a size class; other rows say once, few or many, or leave the size out.

>TRBV7-2|TRBJ2-5|TRBD2|16|NA
CASSSVRGLVTETQYF
TGTGCCAGCAGCTCCGTGCGGGGACTAGTAACGGAGACCCAGTACTTC
>TRBV6-2/TRBV6-3|TRBJ2-3|TRBD2|18|NA
CASSYSLSSGGYTDTQYF
TGTGCCAGCAGTTACTCGTTGTCTAGCGGGGGGTACACAGATACGCAGTATTTT
>TRBV29-1|TRBJ1-5|NA|13|few
CSVAGNSNQPQHF
TGCAGCGTTGCCGGTAATAGCAATCAGCCCCAGCATTTT
>TRBV14|TRBJ2-3|NA|16|NA
CASSPTGTRHPGTQYF
TGTGCCAGCAGCCCGACCGGGACTCGACACCCGGGTACGCAGTATTTT
>TRBV5-1|TRBJ2-5|NA|12|NA
CASSLMGKTQYF
TGCGCCAGCAGCTTGATGGGGAAGACCCAGTACTTC
>TRBV10-3|TRBJ2-7|NA|13|few
CAIRSTSSYEQYF
TGTGCCATCAGGAGCACCAGCTCCTACGAGCAGTACTTC
>TRBV7-9|TRBJ2-1|NA|15|few
CASSPSQTAYNEQFF
TGTGCCAGCAGCCCATCCCAGACAGCCTACAATGAGCAGTTCTTC
>TRBV4-1|TRBJ1-1|NA|13|few
CASRVILGTEAFF
TGCGCCAGCAGAGTAATTTTGGGGACTGAAGCTTTCTTT
>TRBV4-2|TRBJ2-7|NA|14|once
CASSQDPRAYEQYF
TGTGCCAGCAGCCAAGATCCCAGGGCCTACGAGCAGTACTTC
>TRBV25-1|TRBJ1-4|NA|15|NA
CASSDTGGPNEKLFF
TGTGCCAGCAGTGACACAGGCGGGCCAAATGAAAAACTGTTTTTT
>TRBV6-5|TRBJ2-1|TRBD2|14|few
CASRTSGAYNEQFF
TGTGCCAGCAGAACTAGCGGGGCTTACAATGAGCAGTTCTTC
>TRBV10-2|TRBJ1-2|NA|13|NA
CASRSQVNYGYTF
TGCGCCAGCAGATCACAGGTGAACTATGGCTACACCTTC